This T cell receptor (beta chain) was sequenced for a study of PD-1 blockade in classical Hodgkin lymphoma. Broader study findings: TCR diversity at baseline was reported to be reduced in newly diagnosed patients relative to healthy donors. What caused the repertoire differences, perhaps disease activity or prior therapy, remains undefined.

Comment on this clone: The antigen is undetermined.

CDR1 is SQVTM, CDR2 ANQGSEA, per germline. The CDR3 is made up of 13 amino acids. V was pared by 7 bases and J by 3 bases, with 8 bases of the junction left unmatched. The sample's time point: cycle 4 day 1 (C4D1), after around six weeks of nivolumab. With no exception, relapse followed autologous stem cell transplantation in all patients, and brentuximab vedotin exposure varied. Only in-frame clones appear in the TCRdb table, and some are missing; sequencing was by immunoSEQ multiplex PCR. The sample shows about 21,000 clones, 85% of them seen only once. The input for sequencing was peripheral blood mononuclear cells (PBMCs), taken before the fourth cycle of nivolumab. This clonotype originated in a human donor with classical Hodgkin lymphoma. The chain recombines TRBV29-1 with TRBJ1-2, with TRBD1 identical over 7 bases. Here the CDR3 DNA reads TGCAGCGCCGATCGGGACAGACACTATGGCTACACCTTC. Its protein is CSADRDRHYGYTF.